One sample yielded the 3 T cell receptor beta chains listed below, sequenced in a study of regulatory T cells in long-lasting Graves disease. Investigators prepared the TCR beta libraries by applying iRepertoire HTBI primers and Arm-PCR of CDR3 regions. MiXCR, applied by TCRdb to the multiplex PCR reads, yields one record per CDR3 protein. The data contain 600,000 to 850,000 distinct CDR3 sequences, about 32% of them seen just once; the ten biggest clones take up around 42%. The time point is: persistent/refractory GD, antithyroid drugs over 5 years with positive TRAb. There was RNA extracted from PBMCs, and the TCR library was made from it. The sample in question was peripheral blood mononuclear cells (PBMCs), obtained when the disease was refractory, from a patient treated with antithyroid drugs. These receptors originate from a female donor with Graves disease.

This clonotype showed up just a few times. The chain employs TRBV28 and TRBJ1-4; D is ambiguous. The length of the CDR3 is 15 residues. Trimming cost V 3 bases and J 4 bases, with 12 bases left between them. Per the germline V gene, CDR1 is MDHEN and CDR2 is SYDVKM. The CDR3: CASSFISRVNEKLFF. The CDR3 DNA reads TGTGCCAGCAGTTTTATTAGTCGGGTTAATGAAAAACTGTTTTTT.

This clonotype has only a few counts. The CDR3 region is CASSFGGWDATNEKLFF. The CDR3 DNA sequence: TGTGCCAGCAGCTTCGGGGGGTGGGATGCAACTAATGAAAAACTGTTTTTT. The chain uses TRBV7-2 and TRBJ1-4; D perhaps matches TRBD1 (5 bases). The CDR3 has 17 amino acids. V gave up 3 bases and J gave up 0 bases, with 14 bases separating them. Germline assignment: CDR1 SGHTA and CDR2 FQGNSA.

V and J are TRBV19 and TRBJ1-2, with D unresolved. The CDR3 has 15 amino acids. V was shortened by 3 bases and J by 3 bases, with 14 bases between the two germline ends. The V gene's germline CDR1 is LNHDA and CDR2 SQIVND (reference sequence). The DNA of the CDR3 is TGTGCCAGTAGTATGTCCGGGGAAGCCTACTATGGCTACACCTTC. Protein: CASSMSGEAYYGYTF.